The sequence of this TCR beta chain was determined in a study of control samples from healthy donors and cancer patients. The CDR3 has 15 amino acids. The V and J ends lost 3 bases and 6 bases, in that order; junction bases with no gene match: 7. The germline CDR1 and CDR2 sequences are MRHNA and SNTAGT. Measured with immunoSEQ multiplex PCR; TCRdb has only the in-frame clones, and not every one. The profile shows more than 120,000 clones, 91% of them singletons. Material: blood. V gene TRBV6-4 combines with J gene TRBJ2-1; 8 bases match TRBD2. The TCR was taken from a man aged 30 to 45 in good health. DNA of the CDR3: TGTGCCAGCAGTGAGGTCGGGGGGGTACCCAATGAGCAGTTCTTC. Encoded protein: CASSEVGGVPNEQFF.